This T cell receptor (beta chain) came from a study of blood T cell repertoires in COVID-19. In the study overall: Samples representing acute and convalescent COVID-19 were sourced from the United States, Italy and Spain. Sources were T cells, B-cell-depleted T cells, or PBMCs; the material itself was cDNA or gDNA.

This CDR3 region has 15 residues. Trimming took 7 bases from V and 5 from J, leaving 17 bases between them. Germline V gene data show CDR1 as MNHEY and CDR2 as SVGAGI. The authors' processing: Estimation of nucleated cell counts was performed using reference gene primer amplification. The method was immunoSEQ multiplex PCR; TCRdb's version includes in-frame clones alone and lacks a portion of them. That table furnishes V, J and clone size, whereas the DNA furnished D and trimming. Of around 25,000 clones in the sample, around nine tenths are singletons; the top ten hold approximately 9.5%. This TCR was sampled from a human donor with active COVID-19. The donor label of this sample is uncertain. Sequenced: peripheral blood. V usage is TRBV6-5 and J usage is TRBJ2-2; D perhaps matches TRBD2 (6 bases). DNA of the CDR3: TGTGCCAGCACTCATGAACTAGCTTGGACCGGGGAGCTGTTTTTT. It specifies CASTHELAWTGELFF.